One and the same sample provided the 24 T cell receptor beta chains below, sequenced in a study of cytotoxic CD8 clonotypes in ibrutinib-treated CLL (dated by TCRdb to about 2021). This specimen's time point label, per the study, means: roughly 2 years on ibrutinib. To prepare the library, the immunoSEQ multiplex PCR assay was applied. In its TCRdb copy, this immuneACCESS table keeps in-frame sequences only and misses some clones. Where compared with another copy, unresolved V genes explain less than half of these, and the others have no known cause. This sample comprises 100,000 to 150,000 clones, 80% to 90% of them detected only once. About 2.1% of the sample is in the top ten clones. Sequences were derived from PBMCs, sampled after 24 months of ibrutinib treatment. The receptors here all came from a human donor with chronic lymphocytic leukemia.

The V call is TRBV28, the J call TRBJ2-7, with TRBD2 identical over 7 bases. Germline CDR1 MDHEN, CDR2 SYDVKM. Trimming took 8 bases from V and 5 from J; bases not matched to a gene: 0. The CDR3 is 10 amino acids. CDR3 sequence: CASGRDEQYF. CDR3 in DNA: TGTGCCAGCGGGAGGGACGAGCAGTACTTC.

The J gene is TRBJ2-1, the V gene TRBV2, with 12 bases matching TRBD2. The CDR3 is made up of 15 amino acids. V shed 8 bases, J shed 6 bases, and the junction held 8 bases outside the gene matches. Germline V CDR1 and CDR2: SNHLY, FYNNEI. Here the CDR3 DNA reads TGTGCCAGCGGCCGGACTAGCGGGAACAGCAATGAGCAGTTCTTC. Encoded protein: CASGRTSGNSNEQFF.

This sequence joins TRBV10-3 and TRBJ2-5, with no clear D. The length of the CDR3 is 14 residues. Trimming removed 4 bases from V and 4 bases from J, with 13 bases in between. Germline values: CDR1 ENHRY, CDR2 SYGVKD. CDR3 bases: TGTGCCATCAGTGGGCCCCAGCACTCAGAGACCCAGTACTTC. Residues: CAISGPQHSETQYF.

The CDR3 DNA sequence: TGTGCCAGCAGTTACTCGACGCAGCACTCTGGAAACACCATATATTTT. As protein: CASSYSTQHSGNTIYF. The rearrangement uses TRBV6-5 and TRBJ1-3; D call uncertain. V gave up 0 bases and J gave up 0 bases, with 9 bases separating them. The CDR3 sequence is 16 residues long. Germline values: CDR1 MNHEY, CDR2 SVGAGI.

The V and J genes are TRBV19 and TRBJ1-5; 10 bases match TRBD1. Germline values: CDR1 LNHDA, CDR2 SQIVND (reference sequence). Unmatched junction bases numbered 5, after V lost 9 bases and J lost 0 bases. The CDR3 consists of 15 residues. The CDR3 DNA sequence: TGTGCCAGCGGGGACAGGGGCCATAGCAATCAGCCCCAGCATTTT. As protein: CASGDRGHSNQPQHF.

CDR3 sequence reads: CASSNSGRSEEQYF. For the CDR3, the DNA is TGTGCCAGCAGTAACTCCGGGAGAAGTGAGGAGCAGTACTTC. This sequence joins TRBV28 and TRBJ2-7; TRBD2 might be the D (6 bases). Trimming cost V 5 bases and J 7 bases, with 18 bases left between them. The CDR3 spans 14 residues. CDR1 is MDHEN and CDR2 is SYDVKM in the germline V gene.

This clone was found many times. The V gene is TRBV7-2, the J gene TRBJ1-4; weak D call: TRBD1 (5 bases). There are 15 residues in the CDR3. V was shortened by 4 bases and J by 9 bases, with 18 bases between the two germline ends. The germline gives CDR1 SGHTA, CDR2 FQGNSA. CDR3 region: CASSSIGQGRQKLFF. CDR3 sequence (DNA): TGTGCCAGCAGCTCCATCGGGCAGGGTCGACAAAAACTGTTTTTT. The full variable domain, in which reference TRBV7-2 and TRBJ1-4 provide the parts outside the CDR3, is GAGVSQSPSNKVTEKGKDVELRCDPISGHTALYWYRQSLGQGLEFLIYFQGNSAPDKSGLPSDRFSAERTGGSVSTLTIQRTQQEDSAVYLCASSSIGQGRQKLFFGSGTQLSVL.

The chain recombines TRBV27 with TRBJ2-3, with 13 bases identical to TRBD2. The CDR3 runs 16 residues. V was clipped by 6 bases and J by 4 bases; unmatched bases: 7. Germline V lookup: CDR1 MNHEY, CDR2 SMNVEV (reference sequence). The CDR3: CASSPLLAGGPDTQYF. The CDR3 DNA is TGTGCCAGCAGCCCCTTACTAGCGGGGGGGCCAGATACGCAGTATTTT.

This clone was counted between two and nine times. CDR3 amino acids: CASYNPFSGTNTGELFF. CDR3 DNA sequence: TGTGCCAGTTATAATCCATTTAGCGGGACAAACACCGGGGAGCTGTTTTTT. The V gene is TRBV7-9, the J gene TRBJ2-2; the match to TRBD2 covers 8 bases. V lost 9 bases, J lost 2 bases, and 14 bases stayed unmatched. In germline, CDR1 is SEHNR, CDR2 FQNEAQ (reference sequence). This CDR3 spans 17 amino acids.

This clone was counted between two and nine times. The rearrangement links TRBV5-1 to TRBJ2-7; 12 bases line up with TRBD1. Germline CDR1 reads SGHRS; CDR2 reads YFSETQ. The CDR3 extends over 16 amino acids. The V and J ends lost 4 bases and 5 bases, in that order; junction bases with no gene match: 10. CDR3 sequence reads: CASSHSIGTGGDEQYF. The CDR3, as DNA: TGCGCCAGCAGCCACTCGATCGGGACAGGGGGCGACGAGCAGTACTTC.

The chain links TRBV5-6 to TRBJ1-5, with 8 bases that match TRBD1. The CDR3 has 17 amino acids. V lost 2 bases to trimming and J lost 2 bases; unmatched junction nucleotides: 9. The germline gives CDR1 SGHDT, CDR2 YYEEEE. CDR3: CASSFNHGQGGNQPQHF. CDR3 DNA: TGTGCCAGCAGCTTCAACCACGGACAGGGAGGCAATCAGCCCCAGCATTTT.

V usage is TRBV19 and J usage is TRBJ2-2, with D tentatively TRBD2 (5 bases). Per the germline V gene, CDR1 is LNHDA and CDR2 is SQIVND (reference sequence). The CDR3 length is 15 residues. The V end was cut by 5 bases, the J end by 5 bases, with 15 bases between. The CDR3: CASSRAVLGTGELFF. In nucleotides, the CDR3 is TGTGCCAGTAGTCGAGCGGTCTTGGGAACCGGGGAGCTGTTTTTT.

The rearrangement uses TRBV2 and TRBJ1-5, with no clear D. Trimming left V 7 bases short and J 6 bases short, with 10 bases between. The CDR3 is made up of 12 amino acids. CDR1 and CDR2 from the germline V gene are SNHLY and FYNNEI. CDR3 amino acids: CASNLESQPQHF. The CDR3 DNA is TGTGCCAGCAACCTGGAGAGTCAGCCCCAGCATTTT.

V is TRBV19 and J is TRBJ2-7; D might be TRBD1 or TRBD2, each matching 7 bases. Germline V gives CDR1 LNHDA, CDR2 SQIVND (reference sequence). CDR3 size: 17 residues. Trimming cost V 0 bases and J 0 bases, with 15 bases left between them. The CDR3 sequence: CASSIEGGGQFSYEQYF. The CDR3 nucleotides are TGTGCCAGTAGTATAGAAGGCGGGGGACAGTTCTCCTACGAGCAGTACTTC.

V gene TRBV6-6 combines with J gene TRBJ2-5; 7 bases are a match to TRBD1. Per the germline V gene, CDR1 is MNHNY and CDR2 is SVGAGI (reference sequence). Losses at the gene ends were 10 bases for V and 1 base for J; bases not matched to a gene: 3. The CDR3 length is 12 residues. The CDR3 DNA follows: TGTGCCATCAGGGGGAGCCAAGAGACCCAGTACTTC. This encodes CAIRGSQETQYF.

This clone was observed once. The chain couples TRBV18 to TRBJ1-1; weak D call: TRBD1 (5 bases). V was pared by 3 bases and J by 2 bases, with 10 bases between. The CDR3 extends over 14 amino acids. Per germline, CDR1 KGHSH and CDR2 LQKENI. The CDR3 coding sequence is TGTGCCAGCTCACCCAGGGATGTTAACACTGAAGCTTTCTTT. This codes for CASSPRDVNTEAFF.

The chain joins TRBV4-3 to TRBJ1-6; the D gene is possibly TRBD1 (6 bases). Per the germline V gene, CDR1 is LGHNA and CDR2 is YSLEER. The V end lost 2 bases, the J end lost 6 bases, and 11 bases lay between the germline ends. The length of the CDR3 is 15 residues. In DNA, the CDR3 is TGCGCCAGCAGCCAACAGGGGTTGGGTAATTCACCCCTCCACTTT. It codes for CASSQQGLGNSPLHF.

The chain joins TRBV19 to TRBJ2-2, with D uncertain. CDR3 size: 16 residues. Trimming removed 7 bases at V and 7 bases at J, with 22 bases between. The germline gives CDR1 LNHDA, CDR2 SQIVND (reference sequence). The CDR3 region has the DNA TGTGCCAGTACTCCACGTGAGTCGGCCTCCCGCGGGGAGCTGTTTTTT. This gives the protein CASTPRESASRGELFF.

The rearrangement links TRBV5-1 to TRBJ1-3; 8 bases are a match to TRBD1. CDR3 length: 17 amino acids. After removal of 0 bases from V and 0 bases from J, the junction contained 5 bases not matched to a gene. The germline CDR1 and CDR2 sequences are SGHRS and YFSETQ. In DNA form, the CDR3 reads TGCGCCAGCAGCTTGGATGGGACAGGCGCCTCTGGAAACACCATATATTTT. Protein: CASSLDGTGASGNTIYF.

The rearrangement joins TRBV4-3 to TRBJ2-2, with TRBD1 matching over 9 bases. This CDR3 contains 16 residues. V was pared by 1 base and J by 4 bases, with 4 bases of the junction left unmatched. Germline assignment: CDR1 LGHNA and CDR2 YSLEER. CDR3 sequence: CASSQATGGVTGELFF. The CDR3 DNA reads TGCGCCAGCAGCCAAGCAACAGGGGGCGTCACCGGGGAGCTGTTTTTT.

Details on this clone: The junction shows a germline mismatch at one end, possibly a read error. The chain carries TRBV19 and TRBJ1-1; possible D gene TRBD1, 6 bases. CDR1 and CDR2 (germline): LNHDA, SQIVND (reference sequence). This CDR3 has 14 residues. CDR3 protein: CASTPGQRNAEAFF. The CDR3 bases are TGTGCCAGTACCCCGGGACAAAGGAACGCTGAAGCTTTCTTT.

The chain combines TRBV9 with TRBJ2-1, with TRBD2 matching 9 bases. V dropped 0 bases and J dropped 8; count of bases not matched to a gene: 6. Germline V lookup: CDR1 SGDLS, CDR2 YYNGEE. The CDR3 is made up of 15 amino acids. The CDR3 region is CASSVGPAGGYEQFF. The CDR3 DNA reads TGTGCCAGCAGCGTAGGCCCAGCGGGGGGATATGAGCAGTTCTTC. The complete variable domain, with remaining parts taken from reference TRBV9 and TRBJ2-1, reads DSGVTQTPKHLITATGQRVTLRCSPRSGDLSVYWYQQSLDQGLQFLIQYYNGEERAKGNILERFSAQQFPDLHSELNLSSLELGDSALYFCASSVGPAGGYEQFFGPGTRLTVL.

The chain combines TRBV27 with TRBJ2-1, with TRBD2 matching 9 bases. V dropped 0 bases and J dropped 8; count of bases not matched to a gene: 14. The CDR3 has 18 residues. Germline-derived CDR1 and CDR2 are MNHEY and SMNVEV (reference sequence). The CDR3 region is CASSLSRASGTRADEQFF. The CDR3 bases are TGTGCCAGCAGTTTATCGAGGGCTAGCGGGACCCGCGCCGATGAGCAGTTCTTC.

The rearrangement joins TRBV7-8 to TRBJ2-5, with D perhaps being TRBD1 or TRBD2 (5 bases each). With 1 base removed from V and 5 bases from J, the gap between germline ends came to 14 bases. CDR1 and CDR2 from the germline V gene are SGHVS and FQNEAQ. CDR3 length equals 15 residues. CDR3: CASSLERGLGETQYF. The CDR3, as DNA: TGTGCCAGCAGCTTAGAGAGGGGATTAGGGGAGACCCAGTACTTC.